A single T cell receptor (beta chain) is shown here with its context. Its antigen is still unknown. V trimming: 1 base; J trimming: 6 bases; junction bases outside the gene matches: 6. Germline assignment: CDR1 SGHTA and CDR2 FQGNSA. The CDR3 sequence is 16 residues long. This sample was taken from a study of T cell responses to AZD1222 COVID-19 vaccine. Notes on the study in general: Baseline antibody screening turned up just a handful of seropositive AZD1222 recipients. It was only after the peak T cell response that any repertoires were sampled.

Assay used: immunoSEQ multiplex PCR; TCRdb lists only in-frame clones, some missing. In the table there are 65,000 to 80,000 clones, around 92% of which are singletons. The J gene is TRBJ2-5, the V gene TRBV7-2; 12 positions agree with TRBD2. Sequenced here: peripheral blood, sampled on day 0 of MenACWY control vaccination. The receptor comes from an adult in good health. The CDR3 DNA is TGTGCCAGCAGCTTAGTAGCTAGCGGGGGGGCTCAGACCCAGTACTTC. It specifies CASSLVASGGAQTQYF.